This paragraph reports one T cell receptor (beta chain). Its antigen is currently unknown. The data stem from a study of tissue T cells after allogeneic stem cell transplantation. Steroid-refractory graft-versus-host disease after allogeneic hematopoietic cell transplant qualified adults for prospective research-autopsy enrollment. V lost 0 bases to trimming and J lost 0 bases, with 9 bases between them. In germline, CDR1 is SGHRS, CDR2 YFSETQ. The CDR3 runs to 16 residues. CDR3 sequences, V/J genes, frequencies and template counts came from survey-depth TCRbeta sequencing. The method was immunoSEQ multiplex PCR; TCRdb's version includes in-frame clones alone and lacks a portion of them. The sample has a few thousand clones; approximately 79% are singletons. Study findings and constraints: The patient cohort was small and clinically heterogeneous, with limited sampling depth.

The input for sequencing was left colon tissue, taken at autopsy. This TCR came from a male patient older than 55 with steroid-refractory graft-versus-host disease after an allogeneic stem cell transplant. The T cells may partly be graft donor cells. The J gene is TRBJ2-2, the V gene TRBV5-1; no clear D gene. The DNA for the CDR3 is TGCGCCAGCAGCTTGGTCAACCAGGCGAACACCGGGGAGCTGTTTTTT. Amino acid sequence: CASSLVNQANTGELFF.